This record looks at one T cell receptor beta chain sequence and its context. Its antigen remains unknown. This specimen belongs to a study of OX40 agonist ivuxolimab in advanced cancers. Study-wide background: Ivuxolimab, an agonistic anti-OX40 (CD134) antibody, was given to patients. One hepatocellular carcinoma and two cutaneous melanoma patients partially responded. Study-wide findings and caveats: Clones of CD4+ and CD8+ blood T cells grew by week 6 at doses of 0.1 to 3.0 mg/kg. Relative to CD4+ cells, CD8+ T cells on average had more expanded clones.

Sequenced by immunoSEQ multiplex PCR; TCRdb stores in-frame clones only, minus some. Seen here are about 130,000 clones, about 92% observed once, and the top ten hold approximately 1%. The ends were cut back, 6 bases at V and 5 bases at J, with 17 bases in the middle. The V gene's germline CDR1 is ENHRY and CDR2 SYGVKD. CDR3 length: 15 residues. Specimen: CD4+ or CD8+ T cells sorted from blood, collected in a trial of the OX40 agonist ivuxolimab. The source of this sequence is an adult with an advanced solid tumor such as melanoma, head and neck, liver or kidney cancer. The rearrangement joins TRBV10-3 to TRBJ1-5; no reliable D call. The CDR3 region is CAISYGVGEDQPQHF. The CDR3 nucleotides are TGTGCCATCAGCTACGGGGTAGGTGAGGATCAGCCCCAGCATTTT.